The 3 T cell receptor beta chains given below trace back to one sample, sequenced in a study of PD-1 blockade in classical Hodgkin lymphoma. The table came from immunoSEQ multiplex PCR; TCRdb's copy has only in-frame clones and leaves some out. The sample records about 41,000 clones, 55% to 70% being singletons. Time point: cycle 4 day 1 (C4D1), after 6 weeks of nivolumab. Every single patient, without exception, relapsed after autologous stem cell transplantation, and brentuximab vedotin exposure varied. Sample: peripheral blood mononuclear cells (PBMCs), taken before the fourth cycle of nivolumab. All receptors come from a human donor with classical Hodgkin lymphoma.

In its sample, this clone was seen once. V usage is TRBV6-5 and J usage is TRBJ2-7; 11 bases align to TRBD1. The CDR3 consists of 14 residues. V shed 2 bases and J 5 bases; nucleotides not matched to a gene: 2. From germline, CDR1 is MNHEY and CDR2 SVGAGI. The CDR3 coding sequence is TGTGCCAGCAGTTACACGGACAGGGGGCACGAGCAGTACTTC. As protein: CASSYTDRGHEQYF.

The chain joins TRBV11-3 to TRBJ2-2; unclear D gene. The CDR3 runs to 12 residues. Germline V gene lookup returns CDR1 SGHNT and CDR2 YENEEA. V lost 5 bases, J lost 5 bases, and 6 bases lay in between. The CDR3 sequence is CASSVRTGELFF. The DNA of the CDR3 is TGTGCCAGCAGCGTAAGAACCGGGGAGCTGTTTTTT. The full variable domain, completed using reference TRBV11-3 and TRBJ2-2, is EAGVVQSPRYKIIEKKQPVAFWCNPISGHNTLYWYLQNLGQGPELLIRYENEEAVDDSQLPKDRFSAERLKGVDSTLKIQPAELGDSAVYLCASSVRTGELFFGEGSRLTVL.

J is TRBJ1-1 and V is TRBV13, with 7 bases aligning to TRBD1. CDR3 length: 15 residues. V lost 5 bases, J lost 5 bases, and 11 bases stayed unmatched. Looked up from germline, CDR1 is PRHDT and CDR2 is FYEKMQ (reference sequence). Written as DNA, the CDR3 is TGTGCCAGCAGCCTGACTACAGGGGTGGAGACTGAAGCTTTCTTT. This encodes CASSLTTGVETEAFF.